The rows below give T cell receptor beta chains drawn from one sample of a study of OX40 agonist ivuxolimab in advanced cancers. Sequencing was performed with immunoSEQ multiplex PCR; in TCRdb, only in-frame clones are kept and a portion is missing. The table lists more than 60,000 clones, approximately 87% of them singletons, with approximately 4.8% in the top ten. Specimen: CD4+ or CD8+ T cells sorted from blood, collected in a trial of the OX40 agonist ivuxolimab. These receptors all come from an adult with an advanced solid tumor such as melanoma, head and neck, liver or kidney cancer. CDR3s include the opening cysteine and the closing phenylalanine or tryptophan. D genes are given only for firm matches. Expanded clones get a size class; other rows say once, few or many, or leave the size out.

V: TRBV9
size: .
D: .
J: TRBJ1-4
DNA: TGTGCCAGCAGCGTAGGTCTTGGAGGGTCTAATGAAAAACTGTTTTTT
CDR3: CASSVGLGGSNEKLFF

V: TRBV12-1
size: .
D: .
J: TRBJ2-5
DNA: TGTGCCAGCAGCTTTACCGGTCTAGCGGTCGAAGAGACCCAGTACTTC
CDR3: CASSFTGLAVEETQYF

V: TRBV5-1
size: .
D: TRBD2
J: TRBJ2-3
DNA: TGCGCCAGCAGCTGGACTAGCGGGGGCACAGATACGCAGTATTTT
CDR3: CASSWTSGGTDTQYF

V: TRBV7-8
size: few
D: TRBD1
J: TRBJ2-5
DNA: TGTGCCAGCAGCTCAGGGGGAGTCCAAGAGACCCAGTACTTC
CDR3: CASSSGGVQETQYF

V: TRBV29-1
size: .
D: .
J: TRBJ2-5
DNA: TGCAGCGTTGAGGCTCGGTTGAAAGAGACCCAGTACTTC
CDR3: CSVEARLKETQYF

V: TRBV25-1
size: .
D: .
J: TRBJ1-2
DNA: TGTGCCAGCAGTGAAGTGGGGGGCCCTAACTATGGCTACACCTTC
CDR3: CASSEVGGPNYGYTF

V: TRBV11-1
size: once
D: TRBD1
J: TRBJ2-2
DNA: TGTGCCAGCAGCCGGCAGGGGGCGGACACCGGGGAGCTGTTTTTT
CDR3: CASSRQGADTGELFF

V: TRBV5-4
size: .
D: .
J: TRBJ1-1
DNA: TGTGCCAGCAGCTCACAGACAGGTCCGAAAGCTTTCTTT
CDR3: CASSSQTGPKAFF

V: TRBV7-2
size: .
D: TRBD1
J: TRBJ1-2
DNA: TGTGCCAGCAGATCACAGGGGGGGTATGGCTACACCTTC
CDR3: CASRSQGGYGYTF

V: TRBV28
size: .
D: TRBD1
J: TRBJ1-3
DNA: TGTGCCAGCGCGGACAGGGTGCTTGGAAACACCATATATTTT
CDR3: CASADRVLGNTIYF

V: TRBV9
size: .
D: .
J: TRBJ2-7
DNA: TGTGCCAGCAGCGCCTCGGGACCCGAGACGGAGCAGTACTTC
CDR3: CASSASGPETEQYF

V: TRBV6-1
size: .
D: .
J: TRBJ1-1
DNA: TGTGCCAGCAGTAGGGACATCGGTAAAGCTTTCTTT
CDR3: CASSRDIGKAFF

V: TRBV5-4
size: .
D: .
J: TRBJ1-1
DNA: TGTGCCAGCAGCTTAAGGGGGGCTGGGAGCACTGAAGCTTTCTTT
CDR3: CASSLRGAGSTEAFF

V: TRBV15
size: .
D: TRBD2
J: TRBJ2-1
DNA: TGTGCCACCAGCAGAGTAAGTCGAGCGGGAGTCCCCTACAATGAGCAGTTCTTC
CDR3: CATSRVSRAGVPYNEQFF

V: TRBV9
size: once
D: TRBD2
J: TRBJ2-3
DNA: TGTGCCAGCAGCGTAGCTACCCTGCGGGGGGGAGATACGCAGTATTTT
CDR3: CASSVATLRGGDTQYF

V: TRBV6-6
size: .
D: .
J: TRBJ1-3
DNA: TGTGCCAGCAGTCAACTCGACTCTGGAAACACCATATATTTT
CDR3: CASSQLDSGNTIYF

V: TRBV4-3
size: .
D: .
J: TRBJ1-6
DNA: TGCGCCAGCAGCCAAAACCTGGCACAGAATAATTCACCCCTCCACTTT
CDR3: CASSQNLAQNNSPLHF

V: TRBV21-1
size: .
D: .
J: TRBJ2-7
DNA: TGTGCCAGCAGCCCCCCCAGCGGGAGTACCTACGAGCAGTACTTC
CDR3: CASSPPSGSTYEQYF